This T cell receptor (beta chain) was recovered during a study of T cells in localized non-small cell lung cancer. Using immunoSEQ multiplex PCR, the repertoire was profiled, and TCRdb retains in-frame clones only, with some absent. The repertoire holds 60,000 or so clones, roughly four fifths seen once, with less than 5.5% in the top ten. The V end was cut by 1 base, the J end by 5 bases, with 9 bases between. Germline values: CDR1 LNHNV, CDR2 YYDKDF (reference sequence). The CDR3 consists of 14 residues. Study conclusions and caveats: Prolonged overall survival went with higher T cell density in the blood. Heterogeneity is still possible, as just one tumor region was sequenced.

With respect to this clone: What it binds is unknown.

This sample comprised PBMCs, obtained before any cancer treatment. The gene calls are TRBV15 and TRBJ2-4; unclear D gene. The receptor was isolated from a man between 40 and 75 years old with stage II lung adenocarcinoma. The CDR3 DNA follows: TGTGCCACCAGCAGAGTTCTAGTGGAAAACATTCAGTACTTC. Translated, it gives CATSRVLVENIQYF.